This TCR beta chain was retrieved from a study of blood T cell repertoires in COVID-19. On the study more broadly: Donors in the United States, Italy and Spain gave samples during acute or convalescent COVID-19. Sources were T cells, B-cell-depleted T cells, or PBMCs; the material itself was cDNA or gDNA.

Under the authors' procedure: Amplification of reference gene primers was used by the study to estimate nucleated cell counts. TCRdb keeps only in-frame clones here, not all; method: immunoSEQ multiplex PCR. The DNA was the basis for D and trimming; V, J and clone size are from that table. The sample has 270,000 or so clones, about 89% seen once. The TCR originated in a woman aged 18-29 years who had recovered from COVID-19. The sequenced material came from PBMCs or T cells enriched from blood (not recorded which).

DNA for the CDR3: TGTGCCAGTAAAGGAATAGCGGGAACCTACAATGAGCAGTTCTTC. Translating gives CASKGIAGTYNEQFF. The rearrangement joins TRBV19 to TRBJ2-1; 8 nucleotides line up with TRBD2. V dropped 7 bases and J dropped 2; count of bases not matched to a gene: 7. The CDR3 covers 15 residues. Germline-derived CDR1 and CDR2 are LNHDA and SQIVND (reference sequence).